This T cell receptor (beta chain) was sequenced in a study of T cells after yellow fever vaccination (dated by TCRdb to between 2017 and 2020). About the investigation overall: Libraries from fractions with low cell numbers were prepared with the SMART-Seq v4 Ultra Low Input RNA kit. To follow T-cell clones before and after primary and booster YFV17D yellow fever vaccination, bulk TCR alpha and beta repertoires were sequenced over time. Two healthy male donors, one aged 18 to 29 and one aged 30 to 40 years, were included in the cohort. Blood was drawn at multiple timepoints before and after primary and secondary immunization, with bulk PBMC replicates and cell subsets isolated. Findings and caveats that apply to the study as a whole: Compared with the primary T-cell response, the secondary T-cell response was faster but weaker, reaching its peak on day 5 rather than on day 15. Most clones expanded after primary vaccination (almost 98% of CD4 and roughly 88% of CD8) were re-detected after the booster, suggesting that broad memory maintenance occurred. Because the study included only two donors, the extent to which the findings can be generalized is limited. Because abundant contaminating clonotypes from the bulk population could be contained in FACS-sorted repertoires, computational filtering was required. A small fraction of clonotypes showed up in both the CD4 and CD8 compartments, probably as a result of convergent recombination.

This clonotype occurred many times. Its antigen is still unknown. No per-base quality is available; no much larger clone lies one base away. The germline V gene specifies SGHRS as CDR1 and YFSETQ as CDR2. V trim: 4 bases; J trim: 3 bases; unmatched bases: 12. From cysteine to phenylalanine, the CDR3 is 17 amino acids long. The sequence is cut down to CDR3 DNA, 51 bases in frame from base 1. Explained via the paper, the treatment or condition label denotes: live attenuated yellow fever vaccine strain. A standard Ficoll-Paque protocol was used to isolate PBMCs from peripheral blood. Dynabeads CD4 and CD8 positive selection kits were used to isolate CD4 and CD8 T-cell fractions. TriZol was used to extract RNA from bulk PBMCs, CD4 and CD8 fractions, and dextramer-positive and dextramer-negative fractions. Synthesis of TCR cDNA relied on 5'RACE template switching, a step that introduced a universal primer site along with unique molecular identifiers. cDNA synthesis was primed from both the TCR alpha and TCR beta constant segments. Libraries were amplified in two PCR steps, with sample barcodes and sequencing adapters added in the second step. Sequencing of libraries was done on Illumina HiSeq 2500 (2x100 bp) or NovaSeq (2x150 bp). Under the source paper's analysis protocol: MIGEC was used to demultiplex reads and collapse the reads into UMI consensus sequences, and MiXCR was used for V(D)J alignment. Using edgeR on replicate PBMC samples, clonotypes were called vaccine-responding if FDR was below 0.01 and the log2 fold change was above 5 up to day 15. CD4 or CD8 identity was assigned to each bulk clonotype according to whether the clonotype was present at higher abundance in the sequenced CD4 repertoire or the sequenced CD8 repertoire. In-frame beta chains were kept once TCRdb had trimmed the public reads at Q25 with fastp and called clones with MiXCR. Every entry covers one CDR3 protein and lists the most common genes and DNA from its rows. V and J calls and clone size were set by TCRdb, not the authors. Within this sample are about 68,000 distinct CDR3 sequences, with over 6% of them counted one time only. The ten largest clones take up 37% of the sample.

This TCR was recovered from a man aged 18 to 29 who received the YFV17D yellow fever vaccine. Here the sequenced sample was CD8+ T cells sorted from PBMCs, taken 35 to 50 days after the first yellow fever vaccination. The chain links TRBV5-1 with TRBJ2-2; 7 of the junction bases match TRBD2. CDR3 protein: CASSPLGGGYHTGELFF. Read as DNA, the sequence is TGCGCCAGCAGCCCACTTGGCGGGGGATACCACACCGGGGAGCTGTTTTTT.